Included here is one TCR beta chain sequence, with context. Its antigen is unidentified. Only in-frame clones appear in the TCRdb table, and some are missing; sequencing was by immunoSEQ multiplex PCR. Of 150,000 or so clones listed, approximately 86% are singletons. This sample was included in a study of cytomegalovirus exposure and HLA in healthy donors. Turning to the study itself: Per a later analysis, the approximately 690 first-cohort and more than 100 validation repertoires shared one platform. Findings and caveats of the study: Usually a TCR sequence was rare, but some public TCRs were found in many donors. CMV antigen specificity was confirmed in vitro for a few CMV-associated chains.

The donors belonged to the roughly 120-subject validation cohort, separate from the roughly 650-subject first cohort. The CDR3 length is 9 residues. Germline assignment: CDR1 DFQATT and CDR2 SNEGSKA (reference sequence). The TCR was taken from a man in his late teens or twenties in good health and CMV-seropositive. The chain couples TRBV20-1 to TRBJ1-2; D possibly corresponds to TRBD1 (5 bases). The sequencing sample was made of PBMCs. The CDR3 sequence: CLGGDGYTF. DNA of the CDR3: TGCTTGGGGGGGGATGGCTACACCTTC.